This T cell receptor beta chain derives from a study of blood T cell repertoires in COVID-19. Using immunoSEQ multiplex PCR, the repertoire was profiled, and TCRdb retains in-frame clones only, with some absent. The table includes some 120,000 clones, 70% to 85% detected once. Germline V CDR1 and CDR2: GTSNPN, SVGIG (reference sequence). The V gene lost 5 bases and the J gene lost 1 base, with 8 bases spanning the gap. This CDR3 is built from 12 residues. This chain joins TRBV30 and TRBJ2-5; D not certain. The sequencing input was peripheral blood. This clonotype originated in a man between 65 and 85 years old with active or convalescent COVID-19. This CDR3 is CAWLRFQETQYF. DNA of the CDR3: TGTGCCTGGCTCAGATTCCAAGAGACCCAGTACTTC. The entire variable domain, with the rest obtained from reference TRBV30 and TRBJ2-5, is as follows: SQTIHQWPATLVQPVGSPLSLECTVEGTSNPNLYWYRQAAGRGLQLLFYSVGIGQISSEVPQNLSASRPQDRQFILSSKKLLLSDSGFYLCAWLRFQETQYFGPGTRLLVL.